The following is a T cell receptor (beta chain) sequence with its context. This sample is drawn from a study of blood T cell repertoires in COVID-19. Source study methods: Cell counts per sample came from amplifying reference gene primers. Sequenced by immunoSEQ multiplex PCR; TCRdb stores in-frame clones only, minus some. That table is the source of V, J and clone size, and D and trimming were worked out from the DNA. Here the sample spans approximately 310,000 clones, roughly nine tenths being singletons. Cohort 3 donors counted as recovered after two negative PCRs, clearance, or resolved symptoms. The source of this sequence is a man between 60 and 75 years old who had recovered from COVID-19. The sequenced sample was PBMCs or T cells enriched from blood (not recorded which).

The CDR3 here is CASRGSGIAGGVEQFF. CDR3 bases: TGTGCCAGTAGAGGTTCGGGAATAGCGGGAGGGGTTGAGCAGTTCTTC. J is TRBJ2-1 and V is TRBV19; 11 bases match TRBD2. From germline, CDR1 is LNHDA and CDR2 SQIVND (reference sequence). CDR3 length: 16 amino acids. V trimming: 6 bases; J trimming: 9 bases; junction bases outside the gene matches: 13.